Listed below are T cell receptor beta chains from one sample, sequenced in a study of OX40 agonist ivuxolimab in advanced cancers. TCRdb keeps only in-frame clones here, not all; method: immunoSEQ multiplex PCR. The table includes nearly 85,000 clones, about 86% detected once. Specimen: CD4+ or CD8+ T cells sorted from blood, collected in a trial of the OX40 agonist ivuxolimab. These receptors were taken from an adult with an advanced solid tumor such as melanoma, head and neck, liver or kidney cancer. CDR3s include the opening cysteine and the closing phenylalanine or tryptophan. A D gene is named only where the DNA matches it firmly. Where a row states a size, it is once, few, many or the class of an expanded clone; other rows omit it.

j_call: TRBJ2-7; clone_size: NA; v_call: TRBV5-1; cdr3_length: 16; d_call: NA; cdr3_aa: CASSLIPPPRVYEQYF; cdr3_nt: TGCGCCAGCAGCTTGATTCCCCCCCCCAGGGTCTACGAGCAGTACTTC
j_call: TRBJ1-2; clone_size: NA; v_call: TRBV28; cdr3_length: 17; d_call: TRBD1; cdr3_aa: CASKGQGILFSNYGYTF; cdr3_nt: TGTGCCAGCAAGGGACAGGGTATATTATTTTCTAACTATGGCTACACCTTC
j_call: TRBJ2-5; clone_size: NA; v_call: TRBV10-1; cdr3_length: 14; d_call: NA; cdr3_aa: CASSDGGYQETQYF; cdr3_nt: TGCGCCAGCAGTGACGGAGGGTACCAAGAGACCCAGTACTTC
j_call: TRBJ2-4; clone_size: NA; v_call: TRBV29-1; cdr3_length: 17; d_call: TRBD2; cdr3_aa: CSVEEDGRGWIGNIQYF; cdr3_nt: TGCAGCGTTGAAGAGGACGGGAGGGGGTGGATTGGGAACATTCAGTACTTC
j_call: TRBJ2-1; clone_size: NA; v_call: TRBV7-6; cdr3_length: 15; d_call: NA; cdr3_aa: CASSLGAGPYNEQFF; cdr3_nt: TGTGCCAGCAGCTTAGGGGCAGGGCCCTACAATGAGCAGTTCTTC
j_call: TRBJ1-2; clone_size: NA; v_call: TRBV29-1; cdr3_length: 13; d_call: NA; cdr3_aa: CSVEDQGKDGYTF; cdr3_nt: TGCAGCGTTGAAGATCAGGGAAAGGACGGCTACACCTTC
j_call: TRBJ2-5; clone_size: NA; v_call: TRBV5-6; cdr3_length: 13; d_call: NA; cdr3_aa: CASRTWGEETQYF; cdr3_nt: TGTGCCAGCAGGACCTGGGGTGAAGAGACCCAGTACTTC
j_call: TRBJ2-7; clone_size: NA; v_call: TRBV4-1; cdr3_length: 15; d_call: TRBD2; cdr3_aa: CASSQDRVSGREQYF; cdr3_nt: TGCGCCAGCAGCCAAGATCGCGTTAGCGGGAGGGAGCAGTACTTC
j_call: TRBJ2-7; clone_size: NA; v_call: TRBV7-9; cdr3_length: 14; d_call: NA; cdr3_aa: CASSFGQRPHEQYF; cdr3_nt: TGTGCCAGCAGCTTCGGACAGCGTCCCCACGAGCAGTACTTC
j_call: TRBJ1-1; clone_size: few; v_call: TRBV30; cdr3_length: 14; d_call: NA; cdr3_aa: CAWRQGIGDTEAFF; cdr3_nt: TGTGCCTGGAGACAGGGAATAGGAGACACTGAAGCTTTCTTT
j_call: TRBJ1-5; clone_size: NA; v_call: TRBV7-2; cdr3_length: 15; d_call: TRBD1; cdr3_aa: CASSSAGQGSQPQHF; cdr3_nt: TGTGCCAGCAGTTCCGCGGGACAGGGAAGTCAGCCCCAGCATTTT
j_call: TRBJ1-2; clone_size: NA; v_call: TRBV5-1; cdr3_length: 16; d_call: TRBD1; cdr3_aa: CASSLVDRGDNYGYTF; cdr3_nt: TGCGCCAGCAGCTTGGTGGACAGGGGGGATAATTATGGCTACACCTTC
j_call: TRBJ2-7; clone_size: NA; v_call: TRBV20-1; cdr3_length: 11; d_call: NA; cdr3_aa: CSASTGPEQYF; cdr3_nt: TGCAGTGCTAGTACCGGTCCCGAGCAGTACTTC
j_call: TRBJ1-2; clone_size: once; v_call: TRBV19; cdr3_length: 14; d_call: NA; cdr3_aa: CASSITGINYGYTF; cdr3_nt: TGTGCCAGTAGTATAACAGGCATTAACTATGGCTACACCTTC
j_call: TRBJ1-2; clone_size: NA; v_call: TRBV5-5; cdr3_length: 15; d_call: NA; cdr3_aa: CASSPEWGLSYGYTF; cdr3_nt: TGTGCCAGCAGCCCCGAGTGGGGCTTGAGTTATGGCTACACCTTC
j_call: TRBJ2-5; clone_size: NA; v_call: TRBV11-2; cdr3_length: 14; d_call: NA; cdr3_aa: CATSSSHYKETQYF; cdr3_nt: TGTGCCACCTCCTCCAGCCACTATAAAGAGACCCAGTACTTC
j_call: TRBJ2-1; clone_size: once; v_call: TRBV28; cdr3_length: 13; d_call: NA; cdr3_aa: CASRGPWYNEQFF; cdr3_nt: TGTGCCAGCCGGGGCCCCTGGTACAATGAGCAGTTCTTC
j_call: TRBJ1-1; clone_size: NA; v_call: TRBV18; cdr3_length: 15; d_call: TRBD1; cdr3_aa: CASSLGTALNTEAFF; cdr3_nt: TGTGCCAGCTCACTCGGGACAGCCTTGAACACTGAAGCTTTCTTT
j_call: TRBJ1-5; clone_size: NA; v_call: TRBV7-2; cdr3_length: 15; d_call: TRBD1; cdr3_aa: CASSLGTGGDQPQHF; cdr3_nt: TGTGCCAGCAGCTTAGGCACAGGGGGCGATCAGCCCCAGCATTTT
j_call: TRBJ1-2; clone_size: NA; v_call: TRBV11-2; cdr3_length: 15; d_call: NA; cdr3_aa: CASSLEGSSNYGYTF; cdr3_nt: TGTGCCAGCAGCTTAGAGGGGAGCTCTAACTATGGCTACACCTTC
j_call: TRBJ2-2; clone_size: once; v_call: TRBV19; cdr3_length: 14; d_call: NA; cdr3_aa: CASSTGRDTGELFF; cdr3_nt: TGTGCCAGTAGTACCGGACGGGACACCGGGGAGCTGTTTTTT
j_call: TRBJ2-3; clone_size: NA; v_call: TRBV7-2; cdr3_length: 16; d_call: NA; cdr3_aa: CASSLAAGRGTDTQYF; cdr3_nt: TGTGCCAGCAGCTTAGCGGCAGGGCGAGGCACAGATACGCAGTATTTT
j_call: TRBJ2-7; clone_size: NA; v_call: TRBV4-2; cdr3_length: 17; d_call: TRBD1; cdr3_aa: CASSQGSAGQGINEQYF; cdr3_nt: TGTGCCAGCAGCCAAGGCTCTGCGGGACAGGGGATCAACGAGCAGTACTTC
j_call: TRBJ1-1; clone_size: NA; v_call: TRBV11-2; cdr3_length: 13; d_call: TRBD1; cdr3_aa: CASSPSGQGRAFF; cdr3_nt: TGTGCCAGCAGCCCATCGGGACAGGGAAGGGCTTTCTTT
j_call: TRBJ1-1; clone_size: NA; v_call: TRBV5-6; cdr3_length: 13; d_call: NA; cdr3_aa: CASSLGRGTEAFF; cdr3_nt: TGTGCCAGCAGCTTGGGCCGCGGCACTGAAGCTTTCTTT
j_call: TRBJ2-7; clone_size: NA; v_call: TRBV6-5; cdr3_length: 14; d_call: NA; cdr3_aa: CASSYSRNPYEQYF; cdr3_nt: TGTGCCAGCAGTTACAGCAGGAACCCCTACGAGCAGTACTTC
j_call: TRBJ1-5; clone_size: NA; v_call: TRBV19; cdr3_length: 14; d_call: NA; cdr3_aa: CASSIRGGGQPQHF; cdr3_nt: TGTGCCAGTAGTATTCGGGGCGGGGGTCAGCCCCAGCATTTT
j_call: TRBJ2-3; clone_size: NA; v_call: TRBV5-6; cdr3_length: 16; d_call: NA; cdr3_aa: CASSLAGGQRADTQYF; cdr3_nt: TGTGCCAGCAGCTTGGCCGGCGGGCAGAGGGCAGATACGCAGTATTTT
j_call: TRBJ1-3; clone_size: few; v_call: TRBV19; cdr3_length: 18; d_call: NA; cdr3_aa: CASSIVNFFGQPGNTIYF; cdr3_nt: TGTGCCAGTAGTATAGTAAATTTCTTCGGACAGCCTGGAAACACCATATATTTT
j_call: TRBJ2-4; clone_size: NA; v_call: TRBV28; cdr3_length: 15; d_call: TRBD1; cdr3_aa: CASSSPGTGSNIQYF; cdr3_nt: TGTGCCAGCAGTAGTCCCGGGACAGGGTCAAACATTCAGTACTTC
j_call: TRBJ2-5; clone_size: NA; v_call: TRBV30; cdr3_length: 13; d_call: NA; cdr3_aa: CAWSVQGGETQYF; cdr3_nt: TGTGCCTGGAGTGTCCAGGGCGGGGAGACCCAGTACTTC
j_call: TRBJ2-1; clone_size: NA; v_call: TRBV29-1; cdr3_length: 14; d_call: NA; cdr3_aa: CSEYGSSSYNEQFF; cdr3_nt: TGCAGCGAGTACGGGTCGAGCTCCTACAATGAGCAGTTCTTC
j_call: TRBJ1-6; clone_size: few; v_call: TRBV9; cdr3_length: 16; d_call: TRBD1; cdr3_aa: CASSASGQGGGSPLHF; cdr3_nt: TGTGCCAGCAGCGCCAGCGGACAGGGTGGGGGTTCACCCCTCCACTTT
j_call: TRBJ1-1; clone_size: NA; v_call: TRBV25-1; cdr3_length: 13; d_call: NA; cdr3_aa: CASSEYVSTEAFF; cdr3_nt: TGTGCCAGCAGTGAATATGTTTCCACTGAAGCTTTCTTT
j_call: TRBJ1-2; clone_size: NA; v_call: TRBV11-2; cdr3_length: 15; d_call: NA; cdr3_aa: CASSAQGTGNYGYTF; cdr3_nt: TGTGCCAGCAGCGCCCAGGGGACGGGAAACTATGGCTACACCTTC
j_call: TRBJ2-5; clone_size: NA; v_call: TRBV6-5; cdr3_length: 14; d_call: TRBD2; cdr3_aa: CASNLSGAQETQYF; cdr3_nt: TGTGCCAGCAATCTAAGCGGGGCCCAAGAGACCCAGTACTTC
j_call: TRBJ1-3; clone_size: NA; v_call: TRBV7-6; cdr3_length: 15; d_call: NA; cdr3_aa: CASSLSDNSGNTIYF; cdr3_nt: TGTGCCAGCAGCTTGTCGGATAACTCTGGAAACACCATATATTTT
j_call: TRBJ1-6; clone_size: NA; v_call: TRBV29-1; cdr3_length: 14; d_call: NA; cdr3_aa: CSVTESIGNSPLHF; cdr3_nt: TGCAGCGTTACGGAGTCCATCGGGAATTCACCCCTCCACTTT
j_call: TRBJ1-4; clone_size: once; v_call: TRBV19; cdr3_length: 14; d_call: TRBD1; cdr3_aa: CASTPTGGSEKLFF; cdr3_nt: TGTGCCAGTACCCCGACAGGGGGCAGTGAAAAACTGTTTTTT
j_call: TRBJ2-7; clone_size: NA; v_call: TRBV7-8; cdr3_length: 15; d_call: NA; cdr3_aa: CASSWTGTSSGGQYF; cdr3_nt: TGTGCCAGCAGCTGGACCGGGACATCCTCAGGCGGGCAGTACTTC
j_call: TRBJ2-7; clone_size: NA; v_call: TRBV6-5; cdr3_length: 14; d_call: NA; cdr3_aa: CASSPTRGGYEQYF; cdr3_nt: TGTGCCAGCAGCCCGACTAGGGGCGGGTACGAGCAGTACTTC
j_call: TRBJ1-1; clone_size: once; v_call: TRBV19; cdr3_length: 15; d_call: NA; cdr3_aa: CASAEGGGGRTEAFF; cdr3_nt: TGTGCCAGTGCCGAGGGTGGAGGGGGGAGAACTGAAGCTTTCTTT
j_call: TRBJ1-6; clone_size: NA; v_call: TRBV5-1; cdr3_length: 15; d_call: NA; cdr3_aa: CASSLIRTVGSPLHF; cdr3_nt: TGCGCCAGCAGCTTGATTAGGACAGTTGGGTCACCCCTCCACTTT
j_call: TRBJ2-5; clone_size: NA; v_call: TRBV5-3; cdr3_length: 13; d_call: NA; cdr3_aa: CASPRTAEETQYF; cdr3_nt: TGTGCCAGCCCTCGGACGGCAGAAGAGACCCAGTACTTC
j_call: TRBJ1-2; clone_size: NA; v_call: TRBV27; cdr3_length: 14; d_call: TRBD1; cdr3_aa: CASSLGTGGRGYTF; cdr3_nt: TGTGCCAGCAGTCTGGGGACAGGGGGCCGCGGCTACACCTTC
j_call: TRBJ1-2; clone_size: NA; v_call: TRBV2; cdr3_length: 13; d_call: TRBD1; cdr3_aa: CASSRRQGYGYTF; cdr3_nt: TGTGCCAGCAGCCGACGACAGGGTTATGGCTACACCTTC
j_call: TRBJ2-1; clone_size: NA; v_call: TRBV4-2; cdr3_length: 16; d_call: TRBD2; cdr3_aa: CASSQESSGTYNEQFF; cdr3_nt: TGTGCCAGCAGCCAAGAATCTAGCGGCACCTACAATGAGCAGTTCTTC
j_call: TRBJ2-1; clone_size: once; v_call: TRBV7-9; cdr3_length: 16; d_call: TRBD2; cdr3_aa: CASSGTSGGASTEQFF; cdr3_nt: TGTGCCAGCAGCGGGACTAGCGGGGGGGCCTCCACTGAGCAGTTCTTC
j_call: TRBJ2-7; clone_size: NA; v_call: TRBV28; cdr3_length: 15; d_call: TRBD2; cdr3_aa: CASTSRASGGYEQYF; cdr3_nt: TGTGCCAGCACCTCACGGGCTAGCGGGGGCTACGAGCAGTACTTC
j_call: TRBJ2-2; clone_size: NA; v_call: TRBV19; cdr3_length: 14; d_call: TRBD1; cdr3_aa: CASSTQGTTGELFF; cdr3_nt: TGTGCCAGTAGCACACAGGGGACCACCGGGGAGCTGTTTTTT